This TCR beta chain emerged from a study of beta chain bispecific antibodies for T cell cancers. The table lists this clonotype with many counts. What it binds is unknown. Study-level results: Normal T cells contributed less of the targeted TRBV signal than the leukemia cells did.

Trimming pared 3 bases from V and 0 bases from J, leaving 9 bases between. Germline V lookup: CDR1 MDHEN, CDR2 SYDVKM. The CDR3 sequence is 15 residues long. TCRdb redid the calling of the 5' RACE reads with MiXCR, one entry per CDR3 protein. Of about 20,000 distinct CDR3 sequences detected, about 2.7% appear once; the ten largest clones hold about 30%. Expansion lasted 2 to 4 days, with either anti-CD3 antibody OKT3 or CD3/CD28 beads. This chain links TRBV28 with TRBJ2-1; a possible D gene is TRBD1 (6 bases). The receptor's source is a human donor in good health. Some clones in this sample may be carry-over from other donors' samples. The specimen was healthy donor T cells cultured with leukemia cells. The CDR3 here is CASSFRGSSYNEQFF. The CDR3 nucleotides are TGTGCCAGCAGTTTTAGGGGGAGCTCCTACAATGAGCAGTTCTTC.